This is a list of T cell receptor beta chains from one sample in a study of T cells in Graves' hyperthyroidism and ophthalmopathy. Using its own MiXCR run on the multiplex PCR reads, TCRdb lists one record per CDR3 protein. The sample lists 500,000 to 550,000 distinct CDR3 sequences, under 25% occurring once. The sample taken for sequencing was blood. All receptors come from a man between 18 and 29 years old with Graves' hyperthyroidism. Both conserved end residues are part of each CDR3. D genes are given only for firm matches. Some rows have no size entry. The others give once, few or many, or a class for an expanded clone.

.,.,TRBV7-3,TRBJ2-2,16,CASSLFTGANTGELFF,TGTGCCAGCAGCTTATTTACGGGAGCGAACACCGGGGAGCTGTTTTTT
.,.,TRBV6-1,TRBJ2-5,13,CASSSTAADTQYF,TGTGCCAGCAGCTCCACAGCTGCGGATACCCAGTACTTC
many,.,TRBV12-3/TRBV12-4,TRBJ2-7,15,CASSFRDRSSYEQYF,TGTGCCAGCAGTTTTCGGGACCGAAGCTCCTACGAGCAGTACTTC
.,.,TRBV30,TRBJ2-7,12,CAWSVLVAEQYF,TGTGCCTGGAGTGTACTAGTAGCCGAGCAGTACTTC
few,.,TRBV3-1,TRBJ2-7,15,CASSQLTVPTYEQYF,TGTGCCAGCAGCCAATTGACAGTCCCAACCTACGAGCAGTACTTC
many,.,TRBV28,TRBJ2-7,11,CASLIGDEQYF,TGTGCCAGCTTAATAGGGGACGAGCAGTACTTC
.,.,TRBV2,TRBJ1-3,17,CASSEAPGHTVGNTIYF,TGTGCCAGCAGTGAAGCTCCGGGACACACCGTCGGAAACACCATATATTTT
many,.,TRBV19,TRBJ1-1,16,CASSMSRRTADTEAFF,TGTGCCAGTAGTATGTCTAGACGGACAGCGGACACTGAAGCTTTCTTT
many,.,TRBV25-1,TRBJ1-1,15,CASSPLLGGPAEAFF,TGTGCCAGCAGTCCACTTCTCGGGGGCCCAGCTGAAGCTTTCTTT
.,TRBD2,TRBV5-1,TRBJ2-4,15,CASSLAGGDKNIQYF,TGCGCCAGCAGCTTGGCGGGGGGGGACAAAAACATTCAGTACTTC
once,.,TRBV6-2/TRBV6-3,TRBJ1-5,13,CASSYGREYPQHF,TGTGCCAGCAGTTACGGCAGGGAATATCCCCAGCATTTT
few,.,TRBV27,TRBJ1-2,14,CASSTGQGPLGYTF,TGTGCCAGCAGTACTGGGCAGGGCCCACTGGGCTACACCTTC
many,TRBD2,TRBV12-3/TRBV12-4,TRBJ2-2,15,CASSSREGNTGELFF,TGTGCCAGCAGTTCCCGGGAGGGTAACACCGGGGAGCTGTTTTTT
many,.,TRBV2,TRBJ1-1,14,CASKRAGDYTEAFF,TGTGCCAGCAAGAGGGCAGGGGATTACACTGAAGCTTTCTTT
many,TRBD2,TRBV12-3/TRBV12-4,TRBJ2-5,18,CASSLLLAGEIGQETQYF,TGTGCCAGCAGCCTCCTACTAGCGGGGGAAATTGGTCAAGAGACCCAGTACTTC
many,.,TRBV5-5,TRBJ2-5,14,CASGTAGTSETQYF,TGTGCCAGCGGGACAGCCGGGACTAGTGAGACCCAGTACTTC
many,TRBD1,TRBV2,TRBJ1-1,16,CASSEGQGVMNTEAFF,TGTGCCAGCAGTGAAGGGCAGGGGGTAATGAACACTGAAGCTTTCTTT
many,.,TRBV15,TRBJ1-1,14,CTTSRAYLNTEAFF,TGTACCACCAGCAGAGCGTATCTGAACACTGAAGCTTTCTTT
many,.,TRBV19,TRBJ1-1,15,CASSMGGIRNTEAFF,TGTGCCAGTAGTATGGGGGGCATTCGGAACACTGAAGCTTTCTTT
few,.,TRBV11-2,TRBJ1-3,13,CASSLYGGNTIYF,TGTGCCAGCAGCTTATATGGTGGAAACACCATATATTTT
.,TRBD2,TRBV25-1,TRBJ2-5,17,CASREGLAGPSRETQYF,TGTGCCAGCAGGGAGGGACTAGCGGGCCCCTCGCGGGAGACCCAGTACTTC
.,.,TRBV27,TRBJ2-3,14,CASSLDRIAYTQYF,TGTGCCAGCAGTCTTGACAGGATAGCATATACGCAGTATTTT
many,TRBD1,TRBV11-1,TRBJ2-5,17,CASSFGVGDRGMETQYF,TGTGCCAGCAGCTTCGGAGTGGGGGACAGGGGGATGGAGACCCAGTACTTC
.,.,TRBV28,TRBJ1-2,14,CASSSLDDRGGYTF,TGTGCCAGCAGTTCTCTCGATGACCGTGGAGGCTACACCTTC
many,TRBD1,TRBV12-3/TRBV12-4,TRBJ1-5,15,CASSPGTASNQPQHF,TGTGCCAGCAGTCCGGGGACAGCGAGCAATCAGCCCCAGCATTTT
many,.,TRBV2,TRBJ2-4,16,CASRGSDGGPKNIQYF,TGTGCCAGCAGAGGTTCGGACGGGGGACCCAAAAACATTCAGTACTTC
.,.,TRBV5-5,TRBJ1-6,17,CASSSPGGDVGNSPLHF,TGTGCCAGCAGCTCGCCTGGGGGGGACGTCGGGAATTCACCCCTCCACTTT
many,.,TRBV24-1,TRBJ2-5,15,CATSVGAFDLETQYF,TGTGCCACCAGTGTCGGGGCTTTCGATCTGGAGACCCAGTACTTC
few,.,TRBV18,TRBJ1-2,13,CASSTGNNYGYTF,TGTGCCAGCTCCACAGGAAACAACTATGGCTACACCTTC
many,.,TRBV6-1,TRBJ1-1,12,CSRGGENTEAFF,TGTTCACGGGGGGGGGAGAACACTGAAGCTTTCTTT
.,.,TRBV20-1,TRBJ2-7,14,CSATRGQRVHEQYF,TGCAGTGCCACCCGAGGACAGAGGGTCCACGAGCAGTACTTC
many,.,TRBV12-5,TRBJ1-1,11,CASGAGGKAFF,TGTGCTAGTGGCGCGGGCGGGAAAGCTTTCTTT
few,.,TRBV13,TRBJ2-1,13,CASSARGYNEQFF,TGTGCCAGCAGCGCCCGAGGCTACAATGAGCAGTTCTTC
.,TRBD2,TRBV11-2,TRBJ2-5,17,CASSLRGTSGSKETQYF,TGTGCCAGCAGCTTGAGGGGTACTAGCGGGAGCAAAGAGACCCAGTACTTC
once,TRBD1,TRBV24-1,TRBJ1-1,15,CATSELTGGNTEAFF,TGTGCCACCAGTGAATTAACAGGGGGGAACACTGAAGCTTTCTTT
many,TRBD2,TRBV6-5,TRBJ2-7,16,CASSYSGGGGAYEQYF,TGTGCCAGCAGTTACTCCGGCGGGGGGGGTGCCTACGAGCAGTACTTC
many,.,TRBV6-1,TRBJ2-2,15,CASSEGGYEVGELFF,TGTGCCAGCAGCGAGGGGGGGTATGAGGTCGGGGAGCTGTTTTTT